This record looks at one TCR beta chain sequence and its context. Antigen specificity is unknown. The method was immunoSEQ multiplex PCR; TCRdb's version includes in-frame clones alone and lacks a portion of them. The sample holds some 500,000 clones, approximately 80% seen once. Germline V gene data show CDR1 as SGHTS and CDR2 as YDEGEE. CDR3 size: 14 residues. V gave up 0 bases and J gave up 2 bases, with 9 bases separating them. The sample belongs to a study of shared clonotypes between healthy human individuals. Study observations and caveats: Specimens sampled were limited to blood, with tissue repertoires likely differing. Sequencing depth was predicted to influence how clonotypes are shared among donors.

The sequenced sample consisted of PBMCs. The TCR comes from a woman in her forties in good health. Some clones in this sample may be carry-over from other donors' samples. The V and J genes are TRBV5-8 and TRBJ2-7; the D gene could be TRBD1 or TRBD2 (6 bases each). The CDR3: CASSLGGAPYEQYF. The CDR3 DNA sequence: TGTGCCAGCAGCTTGGGGGGGGCCCCCTACGAGCAGTACTTC.